This record covers a single TCR beta chain. What it recognizes is unknown. The data were taken from a study of shared clonotypes between healthy human individuals. Findings of the study overall: There were few donors, and this limited the genetic and exposure-history diversity represented. When compared with the clonotypes that were shared by all four sorted-subset donors, the non-shared clonotypes turned out to have lower generation probabilities. Rarefaction demonstrated incomplete sorted-subset sequencing despite large depth.

Genomic DNA of each subset was evenly split across several immunoSEQ plates. Generated by immunoSEQ multiplex PCR, the TCRdb table keeps only in-frame clones and is missing some. The sample carries a few hundred thousand clones, about 97% recorded once. This CDR3 contains 14 residues. The germline V gene encodes CDR1 SGHAT and CDR2 FQNNGV. V lost 5 bases, J lost 4 bases, and 4 bases stayed unmatched. The chain employs TRBV11-2 and TRBJ1-1; TRBD1 aligns across 10 bases. The specimen was naive CD4+ T cells sorted from blood. Subset defined: CD45RA+ positively selected. This clonotype was sampled from a young woman in good health. CDR3 protein: CASSAGQGVTEAFF. As DNA, the CDR3 is TGTGCCAGCAGCGCCGGACAGGGGGTCACTGAAGCTTTCTTT.